A single sample gave rise to the 20 T cell receptor beta chains below, sequenced in a study of T cell changes during pregnancy in multiple sclerosis. Clones were sequenced by immunoSEQ multiplex PCR, and TCRdb holds only the in-frame ones, with some missing. Of roughly 100,000 clones in the sample, roughly nine tenths were seen once. The material sequenced was peripheral blood, taken after pregnancy. These receptors all come from a female donor with multiple sclerosis, enrolled in a pregnancy study.

The rearrangement links TRBV7-9 to TRBJ2-1; TRBD2 matches at 14 bases. This CDR3 has 19 residues. V shed 5 bases and J 0 bases; nucleotides not matched to a gene: 9. Germline V gene sequence: CDR1 SEHNR, CDR2 FQNEAQ (reference sequence). CDR3 protein: CASSKGLAGVLSSYNEQFF. Written as DNA, the CDR3 is TGTGCCAGCAGCAAGGGACTAGCGGGGGTCCTTAGCTCCTACAATGAGCAGTTCTTC.

This clone appeared once. This chain's CDR3 is CASSLRDSTTDTQYF. The CDR3 DNA reads as TGTGCCAGCAGTTTACGGGACAGCACCACAGATACGCAGTATTTT. The chain links TRBV27 to TRBJ2-3; 7 bases match TRBD1. The V gene's germline CDR1 is MNHEY and CDR2 SMNVEV (reference sequence). V lost 2 bases, J lost 2 bases, and 4 bases stayed unmatched. The CDR3 has 15 residues.

This chain links TRBV9 with TRBJ2-1; a possible D gene is TRBD1 (7 bases). Germline values: CDR1 SGDLS, CDR2 YYNGEE. The V end lost 2 bases, the J end lost 1 base, and 10 bases lay between the germline ends. This CDR3 spans 15 amino acids. CDR3 nucleotide sequence: TGTGCCAGCAGCGTCAGGGGGAGGTCCTACAATGAGCAGTTCTTC. This gives the protein CASSVRGRSYNEQFF.

The chain recombines TRBV6-5 with TRBJ2-1; 7 nucleotides match TRBD1. J lost 7 bases, V lost 5 bases, and 8 bases had no gene match. The CDR3 is 14 amino acids. CDR1 and CDR2 from the germline V gene are MNHEY and SVGAGI. CDR3 in amino acids: CASSKNTGVNEQFF. The CDR3 nucleotides are TGTGCCAGCAGTAAAAACACAGGGGTTAATGAGCAGTTCTTC.

V usage is TRBV18 and J usage is TRBJ2-7; D gene unclear. The CDR3 is made up of 16 amino acids. Germline V lookup: CDR1 KGHSH, CDR2 LQKENI. Trimming cost V 5 bases and J 1 base, with 18 bases left between them. The CDR3 DNA sequence: TGTGCCAGCTCATCCAATAGCCTGAGCCTATCCTACGAGCAGTACTTC. Protein sequence: CASSSNSLSLSYEQYF. Variable domain in full (rest from reference TRBV18 and TRBJ2-7): NAGVMQNPRHLVRRRGQEARLRCSPMKGHSHVYWYRQLPEEGLKFMVYLQKENIIDESGMPKERFSAEFPKEGPSILRIQQVVRGDSAAYFCASSSNSLSLSYEQYFGPGTRLTVT.

The chain has TRBV29-1 and TRBJ1-2, with 7 bases that match TRBD1. The CDR3 is made up of 15 amino acids. Germline-derived CDR1 and CDR2 are SQVTM and ANQGSEA. Trimming removed 4 bases from V and 4 bases from J; junction bases left unmatched: 12. The CDR3 region is CSVGQGSTFGYGYTF. The CDR3 region has the DNA TGCAGCGTTGGACAGGGATCAACTTTTGGCTATGGCTACACCTTC.

CDR3: CASSLEETDKLFF. The CDR3 region has the DNA TGTGCCAGCAGCCTCGAGGAGACAGACAAACTGTTTTTT. The gene calls are TRBV5-4 and TRBJ1-4; D is possibly TRBD1 (5 bases). Trimming removed 4 bases from V and 11 bases from J, with 15 bases in between. Germline-derived CDR1 and CDR2 are SGHNT and YYREEE (reference sequence). There are 13 residues in the CDR3. Full variable domain (rest looked up from reference TRBV5-4 and TRBJ1-4): ETGVTQSPTHLIKTRGQQVTLRCSSQSGHNTVSWYQQALGQGPQFIFQYYREEENGRGNFPPRFSGLQFPNYSSELNVNALELDDSALYLCASSLEETDKLFFGSGTQLSVL.

The V and J genes are TRBV30 and TRBJ2-2, with D perhaps TRBD2 (5 bases). This CDR3 is built from 15 residues. Trimming left V 0 bases short and J 5 bases short, with 13 bases between. CDR1 is GTSNPN and CDR2 is SVGIG in the germline V gene (reference sequence). Here the CDR3 DNA reads TGTGCCTGGAGTGTACGACGGGGTGGGACCGGGGAGCTGTTTTTT. This gives the protein CAWSVRRGGTGELFF.

The J gene is TRBJ2-3, the V gene TRBV10-1; TRBD2 matches 8 bases. The V segment lost 0 bases and the J segment 6 bases; nucleotides outside the gene matches: 8. Germline CDR1 is WNHNN and CDR2 is SYGVQD (reference sequence). CDR3 length equals 16 residues. CDR3 region: CASSESSSGWADTQYF. The CDR3 DNA reads as TGCGCCAGCAGTGAGTCGTCTAGCGGGTGGGCGGATACGCAGTATTTT.

The chain links TRBV6-4 to TRBJ2-7, with 7 bases matching TRBD1. The germline V gene encodes CDR1 MRHNA and CDR2 SNTAGT. V dropped 4 bases and J dropped 6; count of bases not matched to a gene: 12. The CDR3 consists of 15 residues. In nucleotides, the CDR3 is TGTGCCAGCAGTGGTCCTCGTCGGGACAGATGCGAGCAGTACTTC. It translates to CASSGPRRDRCEQYF.

The gene calls are TRBV5-5 and TRBJ1-5; D is unresolved. V was shortened by 2 bases and J by 0 bases, with 18 bases between the two germline ends. The CDR3 is made up of 18 amino acids. CDR1 and CDR2 (germline): SGHKS, YYEKEE (reference sequence). CDR3 sequence (DNA): TGTGCCAGCAGCTTTGTTGACATTACAATCTATAGCAATCAGCCCCAGCATTTT. This encodes CASSFVDITIYSNQPQHF.

This chain connects TRBV5-8 to TRBJ2-7; a possible D gene is TRBD1 (7 bases). V gave up 5 bases and J gave up 7 bases, with 16 bases separating them. The CDR3 extends over 13 amino acids. The V gene's germline CDR1 is SGHTS and CDR2 YDEGEE. This CDR3 reads CASRKTGTWEQYF. The CDR3 DNA follows: TGTGCCAGCAGGAAGACAGGGACTTGGGAGCAGTACTTC.

V gene TRBV10-3 combines with J gene TRBJ2-6, with 8 bases that match TRBD1. The CDR3 sequence is 21 residues long. Germline trimming cut 6 bases from V and 0 bases from J; bases unmatched to any gene: 19. Per the germline V gene, CDR1 is ENHRY and CDR2 is SYGVKD. For the CDR3, the DNA is TGTGCCATCAGCCCCTCACCCGCCGGGACAGGAATCCTCTCTGGGGCCAACGTCCTGACTTTC. Its translation is CAISPSPAGTGILSGANVLTF.

This chain connects TRBV4-1 to TRBJ2-3; TRBD2 might be the D (7 bases). The CDR3 length is 15 residues. V lost 10 bases, J lost 4 bases, and 21 bases lay in between. Germline CDR1 reads MGHRA; CDR2 reads YSYEKL. The CDR3 DNA reads as TGCGCCATCTCCCCCCGGGGGGCCCCTGCAGATACGCAGTATTTT. Its translation is CAISPRGAPADTQYF.

J is TRBJ2-7 and V is TRBV7-2; 7 bases are a match to TRBD1. Trimming cost V 4 bases and J 2 bases; bases outside gene matches: 5. The CDR3 runs 14 residues. The germline gives CDR1 SGHTA, CDR2 FQGNSA. In nucleotides, the CDR3 is TGTGCCAGCAGCTCAAGACAGGGCCCCTACGAGCAGTACTTC. This codes for CASSSRQGPYEQYF.

The chain is built from TRBV20-1 and TRBJ2-3; D is undetermined. The CDR3 extends over 11 amino acids. The germline V and J ends were trimmed by 4 bases and 2 bases, with 4 bases remaining between them. Germline values: CDR1 DFQATT, CDR2 SNEGSKA (reference sequence). CDR3 sequence (DNA): TGCAGTGCTATCCACACAGATACGCAGTATTTT. This codes for CSAIHTDTQYF.

The chain uses TRBV14 and TRBJ2-5, with 8 bases that match TRBD1. Trimming took 5 bases from V and 5 from J; bases not matched to a gene: 19. This CDR3 is built from 18 residues. Germline CDR1 SGHDN, CDR2 FVKESK. DNA of the CDR3: TGTGCCAGCAGCGCCAGGGGGCGGAGTAGTGGTTTCTGGGAGACCCAGTACTTC. Its protein is CASSARGRSSGFWETQYF.

The rearrangement joins TRBV9 to TRBJ2-2; 8 positions agree with TRBD2. CDR3 size: 19 residues. Germline V lookup: CDR1 SGDLS, CDR2 YYNGEE. After removal of 5 bases from V and 4 bases from J, the junction contained 19 bases not matched to a gene. Here the CDR3 DNA reads TGTGCCAGCAGTCCCCTTGAGGGTAGCGGGGCCCAGGGCACCGGGGAGCTGTTTTTT. Translation gives CASSPLEGSGAQGTGELFF. The full variable domain, in which reference TRBV9 and TRBJ2-2 provide the parts outside the CDR3, is DSGVTQTPKHLITATGQRVTLRCSPRSGDLSVYWYQQSLDQGLQFLIQYYNGEERAKGNILERFSAQQFPDLHSELNLSSLELGDSALYFCASSPLEGSGAQGTGELFFGEGSRLTVL.

This clone was seen more than once but under ten times. V and J are TRBV27 and TRBJ1-3, with 10 bases identical to TRBD1. CDR3 length: 15 amino acids. V lost 5 bases and J lost 2; bases outside the gene matches: 3. The germline V gene has CDR1 MNHEY and CDR2 SMNVEV (reference sequence). The CDR3 protein is CASSPDRGTGNTIYF. For the CDR3, the DNA is TGTGCCAGCAGTCCGGACAGGGGGACTGGAAACACCATATATTTT.

This chain connects TRBV29-1 to TRBJ1-1; weak D call: TRBD1 (5 bases). V was trimmed by 3 bases and J by 11 bases, leaving 22 bases between them. The CDR3 loop spans 14 amino acids. Germline V gene data show CDR1 as SQVTM and CDR2 as ANQGSEA. CDR3 bases: TGCAGCGTTGATTCTCAGGGAAGGGATTTCGACGCTTTCTTT. Translated: CSVDSQGRDFDAFF.